The 27 T cell receptor beta chains below were found in one sample sequenced in a study of T-cell reconstitution after alpha-beta-depleted transplantation in children. Unique molecular identifiers were incorporated when the TCRbeta library was constructed. From the PCR reads, TCRdb called clonotypes with MiXCR, one entry per CDR3 protein. The sample lists about 300,000 distinct CDR3 sequences, 9.5% to 13% occurring once. Sample: PBMCs, taken before TCRalphabeta/CD19-depleted stem cell transplant. These receptors all stem from a boy in the first two years of life with acute myeloid leukemia, due to receive a stem cell transplant.

There are many counts of this clonotype. This chain joins TRBV5-6 and TRBJ2-7; TRBD1 might be the D (6 bases). The CDR3 has 14 residues. Germline V gives CDR1 SGHDT, CDR2 YYEEEE. Trimming removed 4 bases at V and 2 bases at J, with 13 bases between. The CDR3 here is CASSNPDSTYEQYF. In DNA, the CDR3 is TGTGCCAGCAGCAACCCGGACAGCACCTACGAGCAGTACTTC.

This clonotype was observed many times. The chain uses TRBV5-1 and TRBJ1-2; the D is unclear. Trimming took 4 bases from V and 4 from J, leaving 17 bases between them. The CDR3 has 15 amino acids. Germline CDR1 SGHRS, CDR2 YFSETQ. This CDR3 reads CASSPRPLGGYGYTF. The DNA for the CDR3 is TGCGCCAGCAGCCCGAGACCTCTCGGAGGCTATGGCTACACCTTC. The full variable domain, in which reference TRBV5-1 and TRBJ1-2 provide the parts outside the CDR3, is KAGVTQTPRYLIKTRGQQVTLSCSPISGHRSVSWYQQTPGQGLQFLFEYFSETQRNKGNFPGRFSGRQFSNSRSEMNVSTLELGDSALYLCASSPRPLGGYGYTFGSGTRLTVV.

The sample holds many counts of this clonotype. The rearrangement links TRBV5-1 to TRBJ2-2; D unclear. This CDR3 spans 14 amino acids. Germline CDR1 reads SGHRS; CDR2 reads YFSETQ. V was clipped by 2 bases and J by 3 bases, with 8 bases between them. Here the CDR3 DNA reads TGCGCCAGCAGCTTTTTCGCGTACACCGGGGAGCTGTTTTTT. This sequence encodes CASSFFAYTGELFF.

This clonotype was detected many times. The V and J genes are TRBV28 and TRBJ1-5; the D is unclear. The germline CDR1 and CDR2 sequences are MDHEN and SYDVKM. V lost 2 bases to trimming and J lost 4 bases, with 3 bases between them. This CDR3 spans 12 amino acids. CDR3 sequence (DNA): TGTGCCAGCAGTTTACGTAATCAGCCCCAGCATTTT. Protein sequence: CASSLRNQPQHF.

In this sample, this clonotype turned up many times. The V call is TRBV4-1, the J call TRBJ1-1, with D perhaps TRBD1 (5 bases). V was shortened by 1 base and J by 0 bases, with 12 bases between the two germline ends. Looked up from germline, CDR1 is MGHRA and CDR2 is YSYEKL. The CDR3 length is 16 residues. The CDR3 here is CASSQGEWGLNTEAFF. Here the CDR3 DNA reads TGCGCCAGCAGCCAAGGAGAGTGGGGGTTGAACACTGAAGCTTTCTTT.

This clonotype showed up many times. The J gene is TRBJ2-1, the V gene TRBV9; 10 nucleotides match TRBD2. Per germline, CDR1 SGDLS and CDR2 YYNGEE. This CDR3 comprises 17 residues. Trimming cost V 0 bases and J 2 bases; bases outside gene matches: 5. The CDR3 spells CASSVAKGTSAYNEQFF. In DNA, the CDR3 is TGTGCCAGCAGCGTAGCTAAGGGGACTAGCGCCTACAATGAGCAGTTCTTC.

This clonotype was observed at least ten times. V usage is TRBV28 and J usage is TRBJ2-7; no firm D call. With 7 bases removed from V and 7 bases from J, the gap between germline ends came to 11 bases. This CDR3 comprises 11 residues. Germline-derived CDR1 and CDR2 are MDHEN and SYDVKM. The CDR3 bases are TGTGCCAGCACGAAAAGCAGGGAGCAGTACTTC. Its protein product is CASTKSREQYF.

This clonotype was detected ten times or more. The chain has TRBV14 and TRBJ2-2, with D perhaps matching TRBD1 (6 bases). The CDR3 is 16 amino acids. Germline V gene lookup returns CDR1 SGHDN and CDR2 FVKESK. V gave up 5 bases and J gave up 0 bases, with 13 bases separating them. Written as DNA, the CDR3 is TGTGCCAGCAGCGTCTGGACAGACGCGAACACCGGGGAGCTGTTTTTT. This encodes CASSVWTDANTGELFF.

This clonotype was detected many times. V usage is TRBV7-2 and J usage is TRBJ2-3; 10 nucleotides match TRBD2. This CDR3 comprises 14 residues. Germline CDR1 reads SGHTA; CDR2 reads FQGNSA. Losses at the gene ends were 5 bases for V and 5 bases for J; bases not matched to a gene: 4. CDR3 sequence (DNA): TGTGCCAGCAGCCTCGGACTAGCGGTAGATACGCAGTATTTT. Translated, it gives CASSLGLAVDTQYF.

A note on this clonotype: A clone one base away is much larger, so this may be a read error. This sequence joins TRBV13 and TRBJ2-7, with D maybe TRBD2 (6 bases). The germline CDR1 and CDR2 sequences are PRHDT and FYEKMQ (reference sequence). The germline V and J ends were trimmed by 4 bases and 5 bases, with 12 bases remaining between them. The CDR3 loop spans 13 amino acids. CDR3 nucleotides: TGTGCCAGCAGCTCCGGGGCTAGCGACGAGCAGTACTTC. Amino acid sequence: CASSSGASDEQYF.

This clonotype was seen many times. V usage is TRBV6-5 and J usage is TRBJ2-2, with D perhaps matching TRBD2 (6 bases). This CDR3 contains 16 residues. Trimming cost V 0 bases and J 3 bases, with 11 bases left between them. Germline lookup yields CDR1 MNHEY and CDR2 SVGAGI. The chain's CDR3 is CASSYSNRGYTGELFF. The CDR3 region has the DNA TGTGCCAGCAGTTACTCGAACCGGGGGTACACCGGGGAGCTGTTTTTT.

V and J are TRBV18 and TRBJ2-5; 7 bases fit TRBD2. Trimming took 3 bases from V and 4 from J; bases not matched to a gene: 5. The CDR3 runs to 14 residues. Germline V gene sequence: CDR1 KGHSH, CDR2 LQKENI. For the CDR3, the DNA is TGTGCCAGCTCACCGGGACTAACTGGAGAGACCCAGTACTTC. Translating gives CASSPGLTGETQYF.

The chain is built from TRBV6-5 and TRBJ1-5, with 7 bases aligning to TRBD1. Per germline, CDR1 MNHEY and CDR2 SVGAGI. Germline trimming cut 2 bases from V and 4 bases from J; bases unmatched to any gene: 5. This CDR3 is 15 amino acids long. This CDR3 reads CASSYGDSLNQPQHF. CDR3 bases: TGTGCCAGCAGTTACGGGGACAGCCTTAATCAGCCCCAGCATTTT.

This clonotype was seen repeatedly, ten times or more. This sequence joins TRBV5-1 and TRBJ2-6; a possible D gene is TRBD2 (6 bases). Germline CDR1 SGHRS, CDR2 YFSETQ. The CDR3 is made up of 18 amino acids. The V and J ends lost 2 bases and 0 bases respectively, with 15 bases between them. CDR3 in amino acids: CASSFVGSPYSGANVLTF. The CDR3 DNA follows: TGCGCCAGCAGCTTTGTCGGGAGCCCGTACTCTGGGGCCAACGTCCTGACTTTC.

This clonotype showed up many times. The rearrangement uses TRBV18 and TRBJ1-2; maybe TRBD1 (6 bases). Trimming stripped 3 bases from V and 4 bases from J, with 9 bases between. The CDR3 runs 13 residues. Germline loops: CDR1 KGHSH, CDR2 LQKENI. CDR3 DNA: TGTGCCAGCTCACCCTCGGACAGCTATGGCTACACCTTC. This translates into CASSPSDSYGYTF. Full variable domain (remainder filled in from reference TRBV18 and TRBJ1-2): NAGVMQNPRHLVRRRGQEARLRCSPMKGHSHVYWYRQLPEEGLKFMVYLQKENIIDESGMPKERFSAEFPKEGPSILRIQQVVRGDSAAYFCASSPSDSYGYTFGSGTRLTVV.

This clonotype occurred many times. This chain connects TRBV20-1 to TRBJ2-5; D is possibly TRBD1 or TRBD2 (6 bases each). The CDR3 loop spans 12 amino acids. Germline values: CDR1 DFQATT, CDR2 SNEGSKA (reference sequence). Between the trimmed V and J ends, which lost 3 bases and 4 bases, there was a span of 9 bases. CDR3 DNA sequence: TGCAGTGCTAGTAGGGGGGCAGAGACCCAGTACTTC. It is translated as CSASRGAETQYF.

V gene TRBV25-1 combines with J gene TRBJ2-7; no firm D call. Germline-derived CDR1 and CDR2 are MGHDK and SYGVNS. The CDR3 is 16 residues long. V was clipped by 1 base and J by 0 bases, with 13 bases between them. The CDR3 reads CASSESALQVSYEQYF. The CDR3 DNA is TGTGCCAGCAGTGAATCGGCTCTCCAAGTCTCCTACGAGCAGTACTTC.

This clonotype was recorded at least ten times. This chain uses TRBV5-1 with TRBJ2-1, with TRBD2 matching over 9 bases. The CDR3 loop spans 15 amino acids. The V and J ends lost 1 base and 6 bases, in that order; junction bases with no gene match: 5. The germline V gene has CDR1 SGHRS and CDR2 YFSETQ. CDR3 sequence reads: CASSLTASGVNEQFF. The CDR3 nucleotides are TGCGCCAGCAGCTTGACGGCTAGCGGGGTCAATGAGCAGTTCTTC.

There are many counts of this clonotype. This chain's CDR3 is CATKQGAGETQYF. The CDR3 DNA is TGTGCCACCAAACAGGGGGCCGGTGAGACCCAGTACTTC. The chain has TRBV10-3 and TRBJ2-5, with 9 bases fitting TRBD1. The germline CDR1 and CDR2 sequences are ENHRY and SYGVKD. The CDR3 length is 13 residues. With V trimmed by 10 bases and J by 5 bases, 8 bases remained unmatched.

This clonotype came up many times. This chain links TRBV12-3 or TRBV12-4 with TRBJ2-7; perhaps TRBD1 as D (5 bases). This CDR3 region has 17 residues. Trimming stripped 0 bases from V and 2 bases from J, with 17 bases between. CDR3 region: CASSLARFGRVAYEQYF. CDR3 in DNA: TGTGCCAGCAGTTTAGCGCGGTTCGGCAGGGTTGCCTACGAGCAGTACTTC.

Here the CDR3 reads CASSLETDYGYTF. DNA of the CDR3: TGCGCCAGCAGCTTGGAAACAGACTATGGCTACACCTTC. The rearrangement links TRBV5-1 to TRBJ1-2; D gene ambiguous. The germline V gene has CDR1 SGHRS and CDR2 YFSETQ. The CDR3 sequence is 13 residues long. The germline V and J ends were trimmed by 0 bases and 3 bases, with 6 bases remaining between them.

This clonotype was detected once. The rearrangement uses TRBV5-5 and TRBJ2-7; D possibly uses TRBD1 or TRBD2 (5 bases each). The V end lost 0 bases, the J end lost 2 bases, and 12 bases lay between the germline ends. The CDR3 runs to 15 residues. Germline CDR1 is SGHKS and CDR2 is YYEKEE (reference sequence). The CDR3 is CASSLVGTSTYEQYF. The CDR3 DNA reads TGTGCCAGCAGCTTGGTTGGGACCTCAACCTACGAGCAGTACTTC.

This chain connects TRBV24-1 to TRBJ2-1; possibly TRBD2 for D (5 bases). The V end lost 8 bases, the J end lost 9 bases, and 10 bases lay between the germline ends. CDR1 is KGHDR, CDR2 SFDVKD, per germline. The CDR3 consists of 11 residues. CDR3 sequence (DNA): TGTGCCACCAACAGCGGTGGTGAGCAGTTCTTC. This encodes CATNSGGEQFF.

This clonotype appeared many times. The chain employs TRBV3-1 and TRBJ1-6, with D unresolved. Germline CDR1 is LGHDT and CDR2 is YNNKEL (reference sequence). The CDR3 has 13 amino acids. Trimming stripped 0 bases from V and 8 bases from J, with 5 bases between. The CDR3 region has the DNA TGTGCCAGCAGCCAAGATCGGGATTCACCCCTCCACTTT. Translating it yields CASSQDRDSPLHF.

The genes are TRBV7-9 and TRBJ1-3; 8 bases fit TRBD1. The CDR3 extends over 14 amino acids. Germline lookup yields CDR1 SEHNR and CDR2 FQNEAQ (reference sequence). The ends lost 11 bases at V and 2 bases at J; junction bases unmatched: 8. CDR3 nucleotide sequence: TGTGCCTGCCGACAGGGGAACGCTGGAAACACCATATATTTT. Protein sequence: CACRQGNAGNTIYF.

The rearrangement uses TRBV10-3 and TRBJ1-1; tentatively, D is TRBD1 (5 bases). There are 13 residues in the CDR3. V gave up 6 bases and J gave up 4 bases, with 12 bases separating them. CDR1 ENHRY and CDR2 SYGVKD come from the germline V gene. The CDR3 here is CAIRAQGRTEAFF. The CDR3 DNA sequence: TGTGCCATCAGGGCTCAGGGTCGCACTGAAGCTTTCTTT.

The chain recombines TRBV5-6 with TRBJ2-3; 12 bases are a match to TRBD2. The CDR3 loop spans 16 amino acids. V shed 0 bases and J 6 bases; nucleotides not matched to a gene: 5. CDR1 SGHDT and CDR2 YYEEEE come from the germline V gene. DNA of the CDR3: TGTGCCAGCAGCTTGGAGCTAGCGGGGGGGCTCGATACGCAGTATTTT. As protein: CASSLELAGGLDTQYF.